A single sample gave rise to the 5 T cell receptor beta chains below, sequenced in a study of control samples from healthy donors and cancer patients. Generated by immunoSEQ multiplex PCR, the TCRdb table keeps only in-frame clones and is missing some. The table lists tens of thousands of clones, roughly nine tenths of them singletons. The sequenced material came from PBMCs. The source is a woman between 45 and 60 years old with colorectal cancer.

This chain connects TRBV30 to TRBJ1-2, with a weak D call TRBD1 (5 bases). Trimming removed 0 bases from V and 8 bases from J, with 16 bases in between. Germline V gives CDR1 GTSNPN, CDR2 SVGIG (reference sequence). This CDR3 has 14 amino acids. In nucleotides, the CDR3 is TGTGCCTGGAGTGTACGTCCAGGGCGAGGAGGCTACACCTTC. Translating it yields CAWSVRPGRGGYTF.

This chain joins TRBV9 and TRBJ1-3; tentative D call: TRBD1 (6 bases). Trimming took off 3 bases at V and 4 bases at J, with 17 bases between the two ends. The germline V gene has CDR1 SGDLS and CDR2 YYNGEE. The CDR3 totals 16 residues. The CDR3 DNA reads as TGTGCCAGCAGCGCCCAAATACAGGGCGCAGGAAACACCATATATTTT. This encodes CASSAQIQGAGNTIYF.

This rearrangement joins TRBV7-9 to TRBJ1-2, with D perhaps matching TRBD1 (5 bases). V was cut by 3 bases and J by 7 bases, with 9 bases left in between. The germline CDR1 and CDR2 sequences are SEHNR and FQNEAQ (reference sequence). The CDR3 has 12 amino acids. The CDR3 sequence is CASSLKGTGYTF. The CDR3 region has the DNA TGTGCCAGCAGCTTGAAAGGGACTGGCTACACCTTC.

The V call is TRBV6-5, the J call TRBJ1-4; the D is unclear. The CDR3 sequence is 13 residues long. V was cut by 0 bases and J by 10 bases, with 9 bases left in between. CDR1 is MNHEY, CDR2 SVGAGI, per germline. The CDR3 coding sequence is TGTGCCAGCAGTTACTCGAGGGATGCAAAACTGTTTTTT. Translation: CASSYSRDAKLFF.

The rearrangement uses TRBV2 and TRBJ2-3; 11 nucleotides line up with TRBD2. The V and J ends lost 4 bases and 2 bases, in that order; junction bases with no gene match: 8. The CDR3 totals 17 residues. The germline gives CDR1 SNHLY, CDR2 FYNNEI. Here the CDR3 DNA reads TGTGCCAGCAGTGTGGTAGCGGGGGGGCGGGTCACAGATACGCAGTATTTT. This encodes CASSVVAGGRVTDTQYF.